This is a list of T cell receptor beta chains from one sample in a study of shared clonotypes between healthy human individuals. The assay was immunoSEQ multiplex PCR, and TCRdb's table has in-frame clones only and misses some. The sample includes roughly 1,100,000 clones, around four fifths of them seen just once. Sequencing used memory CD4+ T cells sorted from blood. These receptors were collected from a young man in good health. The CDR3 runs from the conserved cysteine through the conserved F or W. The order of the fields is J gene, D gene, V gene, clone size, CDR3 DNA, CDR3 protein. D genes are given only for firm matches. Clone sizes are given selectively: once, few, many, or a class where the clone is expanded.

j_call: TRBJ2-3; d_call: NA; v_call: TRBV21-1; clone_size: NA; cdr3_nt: TGTGCCAGCAGCGCCTCAGCGGGGGGGACAGATACGCAGTATTTT; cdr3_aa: CASSASAGGTDTQYF
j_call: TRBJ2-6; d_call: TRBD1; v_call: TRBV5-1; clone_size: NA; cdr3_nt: TGCGCCAGCAGCTTAAAATCCGGGACAGGGAGCCCGTCCTCTGGGGCCAACGTCCTGACTTTC; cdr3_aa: CASSLKSGTGSPSSGANVLTF
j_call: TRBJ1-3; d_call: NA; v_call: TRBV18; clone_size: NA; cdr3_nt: TGTGCCAGCTCACCAGCAAGGACGGCTGGAAACACCATATATTTT; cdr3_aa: CASSPARTAGNTIYF
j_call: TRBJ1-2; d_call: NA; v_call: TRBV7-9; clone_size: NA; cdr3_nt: TGTGCCAGCAGCTTAGTTTCCAGCTATGGCTACACCTTC; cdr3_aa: CASSLVSSYGYTF
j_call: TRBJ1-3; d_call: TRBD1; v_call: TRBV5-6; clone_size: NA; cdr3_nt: TGTGCCAGCAGCGGGGACAGGGGACGAGCGGGAAACACCATATATTTT; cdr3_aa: CASSGDRGRAGNTIYF
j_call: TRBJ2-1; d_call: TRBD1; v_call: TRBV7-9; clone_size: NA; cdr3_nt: TGTGCCAGCGCCACTGGACAGGGTGGCTACAATGAGCAGTTCTTC; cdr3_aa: CASATGQGGYNEQFF
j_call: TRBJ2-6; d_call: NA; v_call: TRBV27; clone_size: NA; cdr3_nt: TGTGCCAGCAGTTTAGTAGGGTTAAGCTCTGGGGCCAACGTCCTGACTTTC; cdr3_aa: CASSLVGLSSGANVLTF
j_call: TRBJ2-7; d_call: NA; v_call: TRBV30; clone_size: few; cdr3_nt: TGTGCCTGGAGCTATACAGGGTACGTCTACGAGCAGTACTTC; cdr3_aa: CAWSYTGYVYEQYF
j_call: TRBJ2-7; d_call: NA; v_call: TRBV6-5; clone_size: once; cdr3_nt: TGTGCCAGCAGTTCTACCTTTGGGGAGCAGTACTTC; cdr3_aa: CASSSTFGEQYF
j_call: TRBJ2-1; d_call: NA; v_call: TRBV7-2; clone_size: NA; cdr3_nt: TGTGCCAGCAGCCGGACGCGACATGAGCAGTTCTTC; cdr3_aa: CASSRTRHEQFF
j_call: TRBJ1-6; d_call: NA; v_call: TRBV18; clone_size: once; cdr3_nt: TGTGCCAGCTCAGGGGCTCTAGATTCACCCCTCCACTTT; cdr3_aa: CASSGALDSPLHF
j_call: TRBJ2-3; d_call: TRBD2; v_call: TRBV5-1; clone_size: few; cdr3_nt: TGCGCCAGCAGCTCACTAGCGGGAGTCACAGATACGCAGTATTTT; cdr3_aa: CASSSLAGVTDTQYF
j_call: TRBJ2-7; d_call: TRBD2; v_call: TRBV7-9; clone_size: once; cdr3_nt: TGTGCCAGCAGCTTAGTTCCCGCGGGAGTCCACGAGCAGTACTTC; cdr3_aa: CASSLVPAGVHEQYF
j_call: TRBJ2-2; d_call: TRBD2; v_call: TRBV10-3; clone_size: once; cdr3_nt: TGTGCCATCACCCCGGGAGGCGGGGAGCTGTTTTTT; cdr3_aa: CAITPGGGELFF
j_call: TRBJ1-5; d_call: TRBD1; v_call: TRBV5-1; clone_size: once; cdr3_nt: TGCGCCAGCAGCCAGACAGGGGAGGTGCAGCCCCAGCATTTT; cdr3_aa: CASSQTGEVQPQHF
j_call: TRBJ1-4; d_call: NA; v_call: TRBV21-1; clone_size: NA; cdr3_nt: TGTGCCAGCAGCAATAAGGGAAGGTGTCAGGGAAGATGGGGTAATGAAAAACTGTTTTTT; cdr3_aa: CASSNKGRCQGRWGNEKLFF
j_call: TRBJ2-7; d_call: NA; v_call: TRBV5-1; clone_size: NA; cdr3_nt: TGCGCCAGCAGCCCCTGGGGAGACGCCTACGAGCAGTACTTC; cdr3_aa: CASSPWGDAYEQYF
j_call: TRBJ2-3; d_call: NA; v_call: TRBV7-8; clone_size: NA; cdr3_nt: TGTGCCAGCAGCTTTTCGTCGGGCACAGATACGCAGTATTTT; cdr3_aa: CASSFSSGTDTQYF
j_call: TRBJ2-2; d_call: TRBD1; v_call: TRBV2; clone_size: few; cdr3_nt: TGTGCCAGCATAGGACAGGGTAACACCGGGGAGCTGTTTTTT; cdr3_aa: CASIGQGNTGELFF
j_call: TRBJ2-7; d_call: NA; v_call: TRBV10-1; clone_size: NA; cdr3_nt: TGCGCCAGCAGTGAATCGGGGTTTGGGGAGCAGTACTTC; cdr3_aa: CASSESGFGEQYF
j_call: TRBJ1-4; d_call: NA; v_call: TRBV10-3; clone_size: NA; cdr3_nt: TGTGCCATCAGTGGTATGGCTAATGAAAAACTGTTTTTT; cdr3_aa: CAISGMANEKLFF
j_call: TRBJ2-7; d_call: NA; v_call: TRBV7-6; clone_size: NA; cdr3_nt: TGTGCCAGCAGCTTAGCCCAGGGAACCTACGAGCAGTACTTC; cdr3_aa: CASSLAQGTYEQYF
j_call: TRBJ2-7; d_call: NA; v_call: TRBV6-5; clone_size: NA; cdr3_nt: TGTGCCAGCAGTTACTTGGTGGGGGGTGGGCTGAGCGAGCAGTACTTC; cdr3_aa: CASSYLVGGGLSEQYF
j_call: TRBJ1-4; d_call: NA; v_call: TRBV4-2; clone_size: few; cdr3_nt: TGTGCCAGCAGCCAAGAGGGGCAGGGAAAAGAAAAACTGTTTTTT; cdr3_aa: CASSQEGQGKEKLFF
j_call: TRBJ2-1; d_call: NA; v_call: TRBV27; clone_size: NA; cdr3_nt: TGTGCCAGCAGTCCCCGGGGCGGGGGCGGGAATGAGCAGTTCTTC; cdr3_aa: CASSPRGGGGNEQFF
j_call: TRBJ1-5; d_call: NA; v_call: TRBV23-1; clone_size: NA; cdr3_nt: TGCGCCAGCAGTCAATCAAAACCCCAGCATTTT; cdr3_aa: CASSQSKPQHF
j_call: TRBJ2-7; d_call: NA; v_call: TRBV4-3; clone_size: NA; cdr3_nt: TGCGCCAGCAGCCAAGGACGGAGCTACGAGCAGTACTTC; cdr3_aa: CASSQGRSYEQYF
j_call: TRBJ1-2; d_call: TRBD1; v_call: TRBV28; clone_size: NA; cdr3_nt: TGTGCCAGCACCTCACCGGGACAGCCTAACTATGGCTACACCTTC; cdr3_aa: CASTSPGQPNYGYTF
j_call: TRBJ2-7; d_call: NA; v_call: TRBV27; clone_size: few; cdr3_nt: TGTGCCAGCAGTTTAGTGCGTCAGGTCCCCGAGCAGTACTTC; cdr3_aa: CASSLVRQVPEQYF
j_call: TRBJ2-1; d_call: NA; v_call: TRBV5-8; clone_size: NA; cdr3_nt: TGTGCCAGCAGCTCAGTAGAAGAGCAGTTCTTC; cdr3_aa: CASSSVEEQFF
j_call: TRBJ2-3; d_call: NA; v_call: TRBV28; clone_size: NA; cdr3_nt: TGTGCCAGCAGTTCGCGGACTATCCGCACAGATACGCAGTATTTT; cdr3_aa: CASSSRTIRTDTQYF
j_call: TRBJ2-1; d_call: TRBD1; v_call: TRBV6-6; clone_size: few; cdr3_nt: TGTGCCAGCAGTTTTCGACAGGGGGCTGGCAATGAGCAGTTCTTC; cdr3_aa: CASSFRQGAGNEQFF
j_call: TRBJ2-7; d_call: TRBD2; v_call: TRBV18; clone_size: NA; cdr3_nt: TGTGCCAGCTCACCACTAGCGGGGGGGCATGAGCAGTACTTC; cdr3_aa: CASSPLAGGHEQYF
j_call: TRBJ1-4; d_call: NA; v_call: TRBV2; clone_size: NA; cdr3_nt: TGTGCCAGCCTATCGAGAGGGAACCCTAATGAAAAACTGTTTTTT; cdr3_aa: CASLSRGNPNEKLFF
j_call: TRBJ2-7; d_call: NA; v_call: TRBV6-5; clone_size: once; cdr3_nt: TGTGCCAGCACTCACCCAAGCTCCTACGAGCAGTACTTC; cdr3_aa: CASTHPSSYEQYF
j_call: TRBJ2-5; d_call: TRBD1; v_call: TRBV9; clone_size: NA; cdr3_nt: TGTGCCAGCAGCGGACTCCTGGGACAGGGGCGAGAAGAGACCCAGTACTTC; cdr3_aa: CASSGLLGQGREETQYF
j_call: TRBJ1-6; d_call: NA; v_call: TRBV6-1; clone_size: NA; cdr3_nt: TGTGCCAGCAGTGAAGGTGTGCCAGTTGTATCGGCCTCCTATAATTCACCCCTCCACTTT; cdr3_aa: CASSEGVPVVSASYNSPLHF
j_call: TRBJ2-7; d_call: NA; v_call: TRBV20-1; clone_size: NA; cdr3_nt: TGCAGTGCTAGAGAAACGTACGAGCAGTACTTC; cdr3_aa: CSARETYEQYF
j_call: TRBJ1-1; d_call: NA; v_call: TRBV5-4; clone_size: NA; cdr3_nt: TGTGCCAGCAGCTCGGCCCGTATTGGGGCGATTGAAGCTTTCTTT; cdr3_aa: CASSSARIGAIEAFF
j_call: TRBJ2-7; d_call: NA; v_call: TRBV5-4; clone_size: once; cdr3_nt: TGTGCCAGCAGCTTCCGGGGCCTCTCCTACGAGCAGTACTTC; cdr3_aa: CASSFRGLSYEQYF
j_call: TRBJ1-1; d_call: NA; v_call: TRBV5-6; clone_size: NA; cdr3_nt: TGTGCCAGCAGCTTGGAGGGGGTCAGCACTGAAGCTTTCTTT; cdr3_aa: CASSLEGVSTEAFF
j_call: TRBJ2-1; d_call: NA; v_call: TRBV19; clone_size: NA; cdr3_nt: TGTGCCAGTAGTATCGTGGGTCGGAATGAGCAGTTCTTC; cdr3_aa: CASSIVGRNEQFF
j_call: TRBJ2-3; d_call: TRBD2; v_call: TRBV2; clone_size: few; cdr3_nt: TGTGCCAGCAGCAAACCGGGACTAGGAACAGATACGCAGTATTTT; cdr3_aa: CASSKPGLGTDTQYF
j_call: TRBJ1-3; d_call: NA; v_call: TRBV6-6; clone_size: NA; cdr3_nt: TGTGCCAGCAGTTACTCGATTGGGGCAGGAAACACCATATATTTT; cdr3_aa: CASSYSIGAGNTIYF
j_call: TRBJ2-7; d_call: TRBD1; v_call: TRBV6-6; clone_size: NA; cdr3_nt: TGTGCCAGCAGCCTACAGGGGCGGTCGGCCTACGAGCAGTACTTC; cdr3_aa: CASSLQGRSAYEQYF
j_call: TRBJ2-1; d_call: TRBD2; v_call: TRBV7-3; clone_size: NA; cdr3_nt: TGTGCCAGCAGCTTAGGACTAGCCGAAATCCATGAGCAGTTCTTC; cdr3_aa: CASSLGLAEIHEQFF
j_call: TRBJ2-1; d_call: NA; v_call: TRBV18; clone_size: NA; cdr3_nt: TGTGCCAGCTCCGAGGGCGATGAGCAGTTCTTC; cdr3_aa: CASSEGDEQFF
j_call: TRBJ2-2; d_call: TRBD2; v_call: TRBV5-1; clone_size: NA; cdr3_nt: TGCGCCAGCAGCCTTACCGGGACTAGCGCCGGGGAGCTGTTTTTT; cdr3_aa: CASSLTGTSAGELFF
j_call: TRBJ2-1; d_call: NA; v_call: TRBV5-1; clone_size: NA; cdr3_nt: TGCGCCAGCAGCTCTCGGAGGGATTACAATGAGCAGTTCTTC; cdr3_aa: CASSSRRDYNEQFF
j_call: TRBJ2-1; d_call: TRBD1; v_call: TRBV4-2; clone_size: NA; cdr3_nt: TGTGCCAGCAGCCAAGGGACAGGGGACAATGAGCAGTTCTTC; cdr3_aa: CASSQGTGDNEQFF
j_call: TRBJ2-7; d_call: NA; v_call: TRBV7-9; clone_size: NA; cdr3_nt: TGTGCCAGCAGCTTAGACGGGGATTTCTACGAGCAGTACTTC; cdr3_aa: CASSLDGDFYEQYF
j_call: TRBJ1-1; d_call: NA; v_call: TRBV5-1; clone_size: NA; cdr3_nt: TGCGCCAGCAGCCCGAGGGTCGGCATGAACACTGAAGCTTTCTTT; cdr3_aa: CASSPRVGMNTEAFF
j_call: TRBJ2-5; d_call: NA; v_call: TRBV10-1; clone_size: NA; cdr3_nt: TGCGCCAGCAGTGCCGGGGCCACCGGGGAGACCCAGTACTTC; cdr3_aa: CASSAGATGETQYF
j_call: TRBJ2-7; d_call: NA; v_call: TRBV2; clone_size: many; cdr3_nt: TGTGCCAGCAGCCCTGGGGTGGAGCAGTACTTC; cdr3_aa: CASSPGVEQYF
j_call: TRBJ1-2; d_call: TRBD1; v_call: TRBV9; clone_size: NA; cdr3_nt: TGTGCCAGCAGCGTAGCGTCATGGGGACAGGGATCAGGCTACACCTTC; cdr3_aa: CASSVASWGQGSGYTF
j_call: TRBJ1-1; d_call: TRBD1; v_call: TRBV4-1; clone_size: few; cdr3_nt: TGCGCCAGCAGCCAAGGGTGGGACAGGAACACTGAAGCTTTCTTT; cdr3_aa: CASSQGWDRNTEAFF
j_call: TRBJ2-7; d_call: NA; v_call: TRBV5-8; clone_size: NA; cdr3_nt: TGTGCCAGCAGCTTCCAAAACAGCCGGTTACTAAGCTCCTACGAGCAGTACTTC; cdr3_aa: CASSFQNSRLLSSYEQYF
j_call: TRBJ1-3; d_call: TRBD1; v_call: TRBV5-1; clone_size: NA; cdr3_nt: TGCGCCAGCAGCAATGACAGGGGCTCTGGAAACACCATATATTTT; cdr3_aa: CASSNDRGSGNTIYF